The clone carrying this TCR beta chain was picked up many times. This specimen comes from a study of T cells in Graves' hyperthyroidism and ophthalmopathy. After removal of 0 bases from V and 6 bases from J, the junction contained 3 bases not matched to a gene. The CDR3 is 15 residues long. Per germline, CDR1 SGDLS and CDR2 YYNGEE. Amplification targeted TCR beta CDR3 regions from RNA transcripts. With the HTBI primer set, the TCR CDR3 went through a first round of RT-PCR. TCRdb ran MiXCR on the multiplex PCR reads and lists one entry per CDR3 protein. This table has hundreds of thousands of distinct CDR3 sequences, approximately 15% appearing once.

The V call is TRBV9, the J call TRBJ2-3, with 11 bases identical to TRBD2. Sample: blood. The sequence derives from a woman in her late teens or twenties with Graves' hyperthyroidism. CDR3 DNA: TGTGCCAGCAGCGTAGGGGCTAGCGGGGGGGATACGCAGTATTTT. Translation gives CASSVGASGGDTQYF.